This note documents a single T cell receptor (beta chain) sequence. Measured with immunoSEQ multiplex PCR; TCRdb has only the in-frame clones, and not every one. The table shows roughly 70,000 clones, with roughly 84% occurring only once. This sample was taken from a study of OX40 agonist ivuxolimab in advanced cancers. The CDR3 has 16 amino acids. Germline values: CDR1 LNHDA, CDR2 SQIVND (reference sequence). V was clipped by 5 bases and J by 0 bases, with 15 bases between them. This rearrangement joins TRBV19 to TRBJ2-3; D unclear. This specimen was CD4+ or CD8+ T cells sorted from blood, taken in a trial of the OX40 agonist ivuxolimab. The clonotype originates from an adult with an advanced solid tumor such as melanoma, head and neck, liver or kidney cancer. CDR3 DNA: TGTGCCAGTAGTGGGCAGGCGCATCCTAGCACAGATACGCAGTATTTT. It yields the protein CASSGQAHPSTDTQYF.